This T cell receptor beta chain came from a study of T cells in Graves' hyperthyroidism and ophthalmopathy. The investigators amplified TCR beta CDR3 regions from RNA transcripts. The HTBI primer set was used in a first-round RT-PCR of the TCR CDR3. TCRdb reprocessed the multiplex PCR reads with MiXCR, giving one entry per CDR3 protein. The sample contains about 350,000 distinct CDR3 sequences, 15% to 20% of which appear only once. Study conclusions and caveats: Stable hyperthyroidism and ophthalmopathy were separated using 13 V-J signatures.

Germline CDR1 reads SGHRS; CDR2 reads YFSETQ. Unmatched junction bases numbered 8, after V lost 3 bases and J lost 2 bases. The CDR3 runs 18 residues. Many counts were recorded for this clonotype. Antigen unknown. Sequenced sample: blood. The chain employs TRBV5-1 and TRBJ2-5, with TRBD2 identical over 15 bases. This receptor was obtained from a woman in her thirties or forties with Graves' ophthalmopathy. CDR3 DNA: TGCGCCAGCAGCTCCGGACTAGCGGGAGGGCCCTTTCAAGAGACCCAGTACTTC. This gives the protein CASSSGLAGGPFQETQYF.